Sequencing of this T cell receptor beta chain was carried out in a study of cytomegalovirus exposure and HLA in healthy donors. V was pared by 0 bases and J by 4 bases, with 4 bases between. CDR1 MNHNY and CDR2 SVGAGI come from the germline V gene (reference sequence). The CDR3 runs 13 residues. Notes on the study in general: Later analysis suggested most CMV-associated TCR beta chains were HLA-restricted.

On this clone itself: The antigen is undetermined.

Those who donated were healthy bone marrow donors. 13 Jbeta primers and 60 Vbeta primers were used for the PCR. TCRdb's table, derived via immunoSEQ multiplex PCR, lists solely in-frame clones and lacks some. The sample lists 150,000 to 200,000 clones, over 70% occurring once. Sequenced input: PBMCs. The clonotype originates from a woman under 30 in good health and CMV-seronegative. The gene calls are TRBV6-6 and TRBJ1-5; D gene unclear. The CDR3 is CASSYSRNQPQHF. The CDR3 bases are TGTGCCAGCAGTTACTCGAGAAATCAGCCCCAGCATTTT.